The 30 T cell receptor beta chains below come from one sample, sequenced in a study of spatial heterogeneity in lung cancer (dated by TCRdb to the late 2010s). The method behind the library was 5' RACE. TCRdb records NextSeq 500 as the sequencer. The raw public reads went through TCRdb reprocessing: fastp at Q25, MiXCR clone calling, in-frame beta chains kept. Identical CDR3 protein sequences are pooled into one entry, listed with their most common genes and DNA. Present in this sample are about 15,000 distinct CDR3 sequences, just under 8% of which were seen just once. In total, the top ten clones hold 25% to 40% of the sample. The time point label, read with the paper, signifies: sample taken at primary tumor resection. Whole RNA extracted from tumor and nontumor lung tissue, or from cryopreserved PBMC samples, was used for TCR sequencing without cell sorting. The starting material was PBMCs, obtained at surgery. The receptors here all came from a female donor with early-stage non-small cell lung cancer.

This clonotype was detected ten times or more. This chain joins TRBV28 and TRBJ1-5; D is uncertain. Germline values: CDR1 MDHEN, CDR2 SYDVKM. Trimming removed 8 bases from V and 4 bases from J, with 3 bases in between. This CDR3 spans 10 amino acids. Written as DNA, the CDR3 is TGTGCCAGCGGGAATCAGCCCCAGCATTTT. The encoded protein is CASGNQPQHF. The whole variable domain, filled in from reference TRBV28 and TRBJ1-5, reads DVKVTQSSRYLVKRTGEKVFLECVQDMDHENMFWYRQDPGLGLRLIYFSYDVKMKEKGDIPEGYSVSREKKERFSLILESASTNQTSMYLCASGNQPQHFGDGTRLSIL.

The CDR3 loop reads CSVPIRRSQYF. The CDR3 bases are TGCAGTGTCCCAATACGACGATCGCAGTATTTT. The chain has TRBV20-1 and TRBJ2-3; D is unclear. CDR1 DFQATT and CDR2 SNEGSKA come from the germline V gene (reference sequence). V was clipped by 7 bases and J by 10 bases, with 15 bases between them. The CDR3 runs 11 residues.

V is TRBV6-1 and J is TRBJ1-5; no clear D. The CDR3 consists of 15 residues. Looked up from germline, CDR1 is MNHNS and CDR2 is SASEGT. V was cut by 6 bases and J by 3 bases, with 15 bases left in between. Here the CDR3 DNA reads TGTGCCAGCAGGGACTGGACGGAACACAATCAGCCCCAGCATTTT. As protein: CASRDWTEHNQPQHF.

Ten or more counts support this clonotype. The genes are TRBV28 and TRBJ2-7; tentatively, D is TRBD1 (6 bases). The CDR3 has 14 residues. The germline gives CDR1 MDHEN, CDR2 SYDVKM. V was clipped by 8 bases and J by 2 bases, with 16 bases between them. The chain's CDR3 is CASRVEDSAYEQYF. CDR3 nucleotide sequence: TGTGCCAGCCGGGTCGAGGACAGCGCCTACGAGCAGTACTTC. Full variable domain (missing parts from reference TRBV28 and TRBJ2-7): DVKVTQSSRYLVKRTGEKVFLECVQDMDHENMFWYRQDPGLGLRLIYFSYDVKMKEKGDIPEGYSVSREKKERFSLILESASTNQTSMYLCASRVEDSAYEQYFGPGTRLTVT.

This clonotype came up many times. A read error may account for a junction end that differs from germline. The rearrangement uses TRBV28 and TRBJ2-7; TRBD2 aligns across 8 bases. Germline V CDR1 and CDR2: MDHEN, SYDVKM. The length of the CDR3 is 15 residues. CDR3 nucleotide sequence: TGCGCCAGCAGTTTTTCGGGAGGGCCATCCTACGAGCAGTACTTC. It encodes CASSFSGGPSYEQYF.

This clonotype was detected many times. The chain links TRBV12-3 or TRBV12-4 to TRBJ1-1; TRBD1 matches 10 bases. CDR3 length equals 14 residues. V shed 1 base, J shed 4 bases, and the junction held 0 bases outside the gene matches. The CDR3 here is CASSLGDRGTEAFF. The CDR3 DNA sequence: TGTGCCAGCAGTTTAGGGGACAGGGGCACTGAAGCTTTCTTT.

This clonotype appeared many times. This chain joins TRBV7-9 and TRBJ2-2, with D tentatively TRBD1 (6 bases). Germline V lookup: CDR1 SEHNR, CDR2 FQNEAQ (reference sequence). The CDR3 has 11 residues. Trimming removed 11 bases at V and 5 bases at J, with 9 bases between. The CDR3: CAGGGTGELFF. Here the CDR3 DNA reads TGTGCCGGGGGCGGGACCGGGGAGCTGTTTTTT.

This clonotype appeared a few times. This sequence joins TRBV4-1 and TRBJ1-5; no clear D. The V and J ends lost 0 bases and 6 bases respectively, with 6 bases between them. The germline gives CDR1 MGHRA, CDR2 YSYEKL. This CDR3 has 13 amino acids. The CDR3 DNA sequence: TGCGCCAGCAGCCAAGACGTAAGTCAGCCCCAGCATTTT. Translation gives CASSQDVSQPQHF.

This clonotype was counted at least ten times. This sequence joins TRBV4-1 and TRBJ2-5, with 8 positions matching TRBD1. The CDR3 runs 18 residues. With V trimmed by 3 bases and J by 3 bases, 15 bases remained unmatched. CDR1 is MGHRA and CDR2 is YSYEKL in the germline V gene. CDR3 residues: CASSQLGRGLEIEETQYF. In nucleotides, the CDR3 is TGCGCCAGCAGCCAGCTCGGCAGGGGGCTCGAAATTGAAGAGACCCAGTACTTC.

This clonotype was seen more than once but under ten times. V is TRBV9 and J is TRBJ1-1, with 11 bases identical to TRBD1. CDR1 SGDLS and CDR2 YYNGEE come from the germline V gene. V lost 0 bases and J lost 11; bases outside the gene matches: 9. The CDR3 consists of 15 residues. As DNA, the CDR3 is TGTGCCAGCAGCGTAGGATTTGGACAGGGGGCTTGGGCTTTCTTT. Its translation: CASSVGFGQGAWAFF.

This clonotype has ten or more counts. V gene TRBV7-8 combines with J gene TRBJ2-1; the D gene is possibly TRBD1 (5 bases). This CDR3 contains 16 residues. V was cut by 2 bases and J by 4 bases, with 15 bases left in between. Per the germline V gene, CDR1 is SGHVS and CDR2 is FQNEAQ. The CDR3 bases are TGTGCCAGCAGCTTAAAGGACACGACGTGGTACAATGAGCAGTTCTTC. Residues: CASSLKDTTWYNEQFF.

This clonotype was seen ten or more times. This CDR3 is CSVRLAGTPGYF. CDR3 nucleotides: TGCAGCGTTCGACTAGCGGGGACCCCGGGGTATTTT. This sequence joins TRBV29-1 and TRBJ2-3, with 11 nucleotides matching TRBD2. The junction had 9 bases not matched to a gene; V was cut back by 5 bases and J by 14 bases. The CDR3 loop spans 12 amino acids. The germline V gene has CDR1 SQVTM and CDR2 ANQGSEA.

This clonotype has ten or more counts. This chain joins TRBV6-6 and TRBJ1-1, with D unclear. CDR3 length equals 13 residues. Trimming left V 2 bases short and J 0 bases short, with 4 bases between. Germline CDR1 is MNHNY and CDR2 is SVGAGI (reference sequence). The CDR3 bases are TGTGCCAGCAGTTACACAGTGAACACTGAAGCTTTCTTT. Its protein product is CASSYTVNTEAFF.

As for this clonotype: A much larger clone sits a single nucleotide away, making a read error possible. This rearrangement joins TRBV12-3 or TRBV12-4 to TRBJ1-5; D is uncertain. Between the trimmed V and J ends, which lost 3 bases and 3 bases, there was a span of 3 bases. The CDR3 loop spans 12 amino acids. CDR3 sequence (DNA): TGTGCCAGCAGTTTCAACAATCAGCCCCAGCATTTT. Residues: CASSFNNQPQHF.

Many counts were recorded for this clonotype. This chain connects TRBV10-2 to TRBJ2-7; TRBD1 aligns across 7 bases. The germline V gene encodes CDR1 WSHSY and CDR2 SAAADI. V shed 6 bases and J 0 bases; nucleotides not matched to a gene: 5. The CDR3 is 14 amino acids. The DNA for the CDR3 is TGCGCCAGCAGCCGGGACAGCGCCTCCTACGAGCAGTACTTC. It is translated as CASSRDSASYEQYF.

The chain joins TRBV12-3 or TRBV12-4 to TRBJ2-5; D call uncertain. This CDR3 is 11 amino acids long. The ends were cut back, 7 bases at V and 4 bases at J, with 7 bases in the middle. For the CDR3, the DNA is TGTGCCAGCACCTCCGGAGAGACCCAGTACTTC. The encoded protein is CASTSGETQYF.

The table lists this clonotype with many counts. The rearrangement links TRBV28 to TRBJ2-1, with D possibly TRBD1 on 5 matching bases. Germline CDR1 MDHEN, CDR2 SYDVKM. The V end was cut by 0 bases, the J end by 6 bases, with 12 bases between. The CDR3 totals 15 residues. CDR3 in amino acids: CASSLWSTGPNEQFF. CDR3 nucleotide sequence: TGTGCCAGCAGTTTATGGAGCACAGGTCCCAATGAGCAGTTCTTC.

This clonotype was counted ten times or more. This chain connects TRBV7-9 to TRBJ2-5, with 9 bases fitting TRBD1. Germline loops: CDR1 SEHNR, CDR2 FQNEAQ (reference sequence). The CDR3 runs 15 residues. Unmatched junction bases numbered 9, after V lost 5 bases and J lost 5 bases. The CDR3 here is CASSPSTGGVETQYF. CDR3 coding DNA: TGTGCCAGCAGCCCCTCGACAGGGGGGGTTGAGACCCAGTACTTC. The full variable domain, with the rest looked up from reference TRBV7-9 and TRBJ2-5, is DTGVSQNPRHKITKRGQNVTFRCDPISEHNRLYWYRQTLGQGPEFLTYFQNEAQLEKSRLLSDRFSAERPKGSFSTLEIQRTEQGDSAMYLCASSPSTGGVETQYFGPGTRLLVL.

The rearrangement joins TRBV4-3 to TRBJ2-3; 9 bases line up with TRBD2. The germline gives CDR1 LGHNA, CDR2 YSLEER. This CDR3 is built from 16 residues. V lost 0 bases and J lost 10; bases outside the gene matches: 11. CDR3 sequence: CASSQDPAGGPGSQYF. CDR3 sequence (DNA): TGCGCCAGCAGCCAAGACCCTGCGGGGGGGCCCGGATCGCAGTATTTT.

This clonotype was counted at least ten times. The rearrangement joins TRBV19 to TRBJ1-1; D may be TRBD1 (6 bases). Germline values: CDR1 LNHDA, CDR2 SQIVND (reference sequence). This CDR3 contains 14 residues. Between the trimmed V and J ends, which lost 5 bases and 6 bases, there was a span of 16 bases. DNA for the CDR3: TGTGCCAGTAGTGACAGGTTCGAGGAGGCTGAAGCTTTCTTT. Translated, it gives CASSDRFEEAEAFF.

This clonotype was counted between two and nine times. One junction end does not reproduce the germline sequence, and a read error may be involved. The chain joins TRBV2 to TRBJ2-1; D gene ambiguous. This CDR3 comprises 11 residues. Germline CDR1 reads SNHLY; CDR2 reads FYNNEI. The CDR3 nucleotides are TGTGCCAGCAGTGCTTTCGTGGAGCGAATCTTC. Translated: CASSAFVERIF.

The chain has TRBV6-1 and TRBJ2-7; possible D gene TRBD2, 6 bases. V dropped 7 bases and J dropped 0 bases, with 16 bases sitting between them. The germline gives CDR1 MNHNS, CDR2 SASEGT. The CDR3 is made up of 15 amino acids. The chain's CDR3 is CASIPPGTPSYEQYF. CDR3 sequence (DNA): TGTGCCAGCATCCCTCCCGGGACTCCCTCCTACGAGCAGTACTTC.

This clonotype was found many times. V and J are TRBV7-2 and TRBJ2-5; 10 bases agree with TRBD2. The CDR3 is 15 amino acids. Germline trimming cut 3 bases from V and 5 bases from J; bases unmatched to any gene: 6. Germline V gene data show CDR1 as SGHTA and CDR2 as FQGNSA. CDR3 sequence: CASSLSGGARETQYF. The CDR3, as DNA: TGTGCCAGCAGCTTGAGCGGGGGGGCGCGGGAGACCCAGTACTTC.

This clonotype was detected ten times or more. The rearrangement joins TRBV12-3 or TRBV12-4 to TRBJ2-2; 7 positions agree with TRBD1. V shed 3 bases, J shed 5 bases, and the junction held 12 bases outside the gene matches. The CDR3 is 17 residues long. CDR3 loop: CASSFLPTGWRTGELFF. CDR3 nucleotides: TGTGCCAGCAGTTTCCTGCCGACAGGGTGGAGGACCGGGGAGCTGTTTTTT.

This clonotype was picked up many times. The chain carries TRBV29-1 and TRBJ2-7; no reliable D call. Per germline, CDR1 SQVTM and CDR2 ANQGSEA. The CDR3 runs to 13 residues. V was trimmed by 2 bases and J by 3 bases, leaving 11 bases between them. CDR3: CSVELVGRYEQYF. Written as DNA, the CDR3 is TGCAGCGTTGAACTAGTTGGGCGCTACGAGCAGTACTTC.

This clonotype was observed at least ten times. This chain's CDR3 is CASSFSSGRAFRDTQYF. Here the CDR3 DNA reads TGCGCCAGCAGCTTTTCTAGCGGGAGGGCCTTCCGAGATACGCAGTATTTT. V gene TRBV5-1 combines with J gene TRBJ2-3; 12 bases are a match to TRBD2. Germline values: CDR1 SGHRS, CDR2 YFSETQ. CDR3 length: 17 amino acids. With V trimmed by 2 bases and J by 5 bases, 9 bases remained unmatched.

This clonotype was counted ten times or more. V gene TRBV12-5 combines with J gene TRBJ2-1; TRBD1 matches at 10 bases. J gave up 10 bases and V 4 bases, and 7 bases lay outside the gene matches. This CDR3 is built from 14 residues. The germline V gene encodes CDR1 LGHNT and CDR2 FRNRAP. DNA for the CDR3: TGTGCTAGTGGTTCCGGGGACAGGGGCAGGGAGCAGTTCTTC. Residues: CASGSGDRGREQFF.

This clonotype showed up many times. This chain joins TRBV27 and TRBJ2-7; 11 nucleotides line up with TRBD2. Trimming cost V 5 bases and J 7 bases; bases outside gene matches: 4. CDR3 length equals 13 residues. Per the germline V gene, CDR1 is MNHEY and CDR2 is SMNVEV (reference sequence). CDR3 in amino acids: CASSLTSGREQYF. In DNA form, the CDR3 reads TGTGCCAGCAGTCTCACTAGCGGGAGAGAGCAGTACTTC.

This clonotype was counted many times. The CDR3: CASSDGGDRPTGELFF. CDR3 nucleotides: TGTGCCAGCAGTGACGGGGGGGACCGTCCCACCGGGGAGCTGTTTTTT. This sequence joins TRBV6-4 and TRBJ2-2; 7 bases fit TRBD2. Per the germline V gene, CDR1 is MRHNA and CDR2 is SNTAGT. The CDR3 loop spans 16 amino acids. V dropped 2 bases and J dropped 4; count of bases not matched to a gene: 7.

In its sample, this clonotype was seen many times. This chain uses TRBV2 with TRBJ1-1; TRBD1 is a possible D gene (6 bases). CDR1 and CDR2 (germline): SNHLY, FYNNEI. Trimming removed 4 bases at V and 4 bases at J, with 10 bases between. This CDR3 region has 13 residues. The CDR3 sequence is CASSVQGSTEAFF. The CDR3 DNA reads TGTGCCAGCAGTGTTCAGGGGAGCACTGAAGCTTTCTTT.